One and the same sample provided the 25 T cell receptor beta chains below, sequenced in a study of tumor and adjacent non-tumor tissue in lung cancer. Three rounds of nested PCR, following a modified ARM-PCR protocol, produced the TCRbeta library. TCRdb ran MiXCR on the multiplex PCR reads and lists one entry per CDR3 protein. Of tens of thousands of distinct CDR3 sequences in the sample, 75% to 90% were seen once. This sample's RNA came from whole unsorted tissue. The sequencing input was lung tumor tissue. All receptors derive from a woman between 45 and 60 years old with non-small cell lung cancer.

A word on this clonotype: The conserved final phenylalanine or tryptophan is absent from the CDR3, which likely points to a read error. The J gene is TRBJ1-5, the V gene TRBV6-1; no firm D call. The CDR3 covers 13 residues. Germline V gene data show CDR1 as MNHNS and CDR2 as SASEGT. In DNA form, the CDR3 reads TGTGTCACCTCGACGGGGTCTAATCAGCCCCAGCATTAT. Its protein product is CVTSTGSNQPQHY.

A single count supports this clonotype. The junction and the germline gene differ at one end; a read error may be behind it. The genes are TRBV20-1 and TRBJ1-1, with 7 bases aligning to TRBD1. Germline CDR1 DFQATT, CDR2 SNEGSKA (reference sequence). This CDR3 region has 13 residues. The chain's CDR3 is CSAYRGTNAEASF. As DNA, the CDR3 is TGCAGTGCTTACAGGGGTACGAACGCTGAAGCTTCCTTT.

This clonotype was picked up one time. Compared with germline, one end of the junction differs, possibly owing to a read error. This rearrangement joins TRBV11-2 to TRBJ2-7, with 8 bases aligning to TRBD2. CDR1 and CDR2 (germline): SGHAT, FQNNGV. This CDR3 is built from 16 residues. CDR3 sequence reads: CVSRLRELAVPDEQYF. In DNA, the CDR3 is TGTGTCAGCAGGCTAAGAGAACTAGCGGTCCCGGACGAGCAGTACTTC.

This clonotype was counted at least ten times. It may be a read error: a sequence one base away is much more abundant. The CDR3 DNA follows: TGTGTCAGCAGTGATGGGCAGGAGTACGAGACCCAGTACTTC. This translates into CVSSDGQEYETQYF. The chain couples TRBV6-1 to TRBJ2-5; D unclear. Germline lookup yields CDR1 MNHNS and CDR2 SASEGT. The CDR3 has 14 amino acids.

This clonotype appeared once. The junction does not match germline at one end; this may be a read error. The chain carries TRBV4-1 and TRBJ1-1; tentative D call: TRBD1 (6 bases). The CDR3 has 16 residues. Germline V gives CDR1 MGHRA, CDR2 YSYEKL. DNA for the CDR3: TGCGCCATCAGCCAAGATACTTACAGGGCGAACACTGAAGCTTTCTTT. This translates into CAISQDTYRANTEAFF.

For the CDR3, the DNA is TGTGCCAGCCACTTGATTCTGGGGAACGAGCAGTACTTC. Amino acid sequence: CASHLILGNEQYF. The chain combines TRBV5-4 with TRBJ2-7; no clear D gene. CDR1 and CDR2 (germline): SGHNT, YYREEE (reference sequence). With 7 bases removed from V and 5 bases from J, the gap between germline ends came to 16 bases. CDR3 length: 13 residues.

In the case of this clonotype: The junction departs from the called germline gene at one end, perhaps through a read error. V and J are TRBV11-2 and TRBJ2-1, with TRBD2 identical over 10 bases. Germline CDR1 is SGHAT and CDR2 is FQNNGV. The length of the CDR3 is 15 residues. Here the CDR3 reads CAGSFIAGGDDEQVF. The CDR3 DNA reads TGTGCCGGCAGCTTTATAGCGGGAGGAGACGATGAGCAGGTCTTC.

A remark on this clonotype: Germline and junction disagree at one end, which may indicate a read error. The V call is TRBV11-3, the J call TRBJ2-1, with unresolved D. Germline CDR1 SGHNT, CDR2 YENEEA. CDR3 length equals 13 residues. CDR3 sequence (DNA): TGTGCCAGCTGCTTAGACTGTAATAATGAGCAGTTCTTC. Protein product: CASCLDCNNEQFF.

At least ten counts were recorded for this clonotype. The CDR3 bases are TGCAGTGCCCACGAACCTCAGGGAAACGAGCAGTACTTC. Translating gives CSAHEPQGNEQYF. This chain joins TRBV20-1 and TRBJ2-7, with D possibly matching TRBD1 (5 bases). CDR1 is DFQATT and CDR2 is SNEGSKA in the germline V gene (reference sequence). The CDR3 covers 13 residues. Deletions cut 6 bases from V and 5 bases from J, with 17 bases between.

The genes are TRBV20-1 and TRBJ2-7, with 7 bases aligning to TRBD1. The germline CDR1 and CDR2 sequences are DFQATT and SNEGSKA (reference sequence). V was pared by 6 bases and J by 13 bases, with 27 bases of the junction left unmatched. The length of the CDR3 is 16 residues. CDR3 coding DNA: TGCAGTGCCAGAACCGGGACAGCGTACAGCTCCTACGAGCGATACTTC. Its protein product is CSARTGTAYSSYERYF.

A word on this clonotype: A read error may produce the germline difference seen at one junction end. This chain connects TRBV29-1 to TRBJ2-1; D ambiguous. Germline V gene data show CDR1 as SQVTM and CDR2 as ANQGSEA. This CDR3 is built from 14 residues. CDR3 in DNA: TGCATCGTTTATAGCAGGAGTTCCTACAATGAGCAGTTCTTC. Its translation: CIVYSRSSYNEQFF.

The chain combines TRBV6-6 with TRBJ2-3; D gene uncertain. This CDR3 spans 14 amino acids. The V and J ends lost 4 bases and 4 bases respectively, with 12 bases between them. Germline assignment: CDR1 MNHNY and CDR2 SVGAGI (reference sequence). The CDR3: CASSFQSISDTQYF. Here the CDR3 DNA reads TGTGCCAGCAGTTTCCAGTCTATCTCAGATACGCAGTATTTT.

A remark on this clonotype: The junction and the germline gene differ at one end; a read error may be behind it. The rearrangement links TRBV20-1 to TRBJ2-1; TRBD1 matches at 7 bases. CDR1 and CDR2 (germline): DFQATT, SNEGSKA (reference sequence). The CDR3 consists of 16 residues. CDR3 in DNA: TGTAGTGCTAGCTTATATATCTGGACAGGTTTGCATGAGCAGTTCTTC. It specifies CSASLYIWTGLHEQFF.

The table lists this clonotype with a count of one. The J gene is TRBJ1-1, the V gene TRBV20-1; 9 positions match TRBD1. The junction had 7 bases not matched to a gene; V was cut back by 1 base and J by 7 bases. The CDR3 loop spans 14 amino acids. From germline, CDR1 is DFQATT and CDR2 SNEGSKA (reference sequence). The CDR3 is CSARVRHRGLEAFF. CDR3 coding DNA: TGCAGTGCTAGAGTTCGACACAGGGGGCTTGAAGCTTTCTTT.

This clonotype was recorded once. The rearrangement joins TRBV5-1 to TRBJ1-1; 8 positions agree with TRBD1. This CDR3 spans 15 amino acids. CDR1 is SGHRS and CDR2 is YFSETQ in the germline V gene. J was trimmed by 5 bases and V by 7 bases; bases with no gene match: 13. CDR3 DNA sequence: TGCGCCAGCGGTTGCAGGGGGCATATGGGTACTGAAGCTTTCTTT. Translating gives CASGCRGHMGTEAFF. The variable domain in full, completed from reference TRBV5-1 and TRBJ1-1, reads KAGVTQTPRYLIKTRGQQVTLSCSPISGHRSVSWYQQTPGQGLQFLFEYFSETQRNKGNFPGRFSGRQFSNSRSEMNVSTLELGDSALYLCASGCRGHMGTEAFFGQGTRLTVV.

The sample holds one count of this clonotype. The CDR3 is CSVGRMEGVGGYTF. CDR3 DNA: TGCAGCGTTGGAAGGATGGAGGGAGTGGGTGGCTACACCTTC. The chain combines TRBV29-1 with TRBJ1-2; D ambiguous. Germline loops: CDR1 SQVTM, CDR2 ANQGSEA. V lost 4 bases and J lost 7, with 19 bases in between. The CDR3 consists of 14 residues.

On this clonotype itself: A much larger clone lies one base from this, so it may be a read error. The rearrangement uses TRBV7-8 and TRBJ1-2; D remains ambiguous. Germline loops: CDR1 SGHVS, CDR2 FQNEAQ. This CDR3 is built from 14 residues. The V end was cut by 5 bases, the J end by 3 bases, with 13 bases between. The CDR3 reads CASSLSCSDYGYTF. CDR3 coding DNA: TGTGCCAGCAGCCTTTCATGCTCCGACTATGGCTACACCTTC.

About this clonotype itself: A junction end diverges from the germline sequence, so it may reflect a read error. The chain carries TRBV29-1 and TRBJ2-3, with D perhaps given as TRBD1 or TRBD2 (5 bases each). CDR1 is SQVTM and CDR2 is ANQGSEA in the germline V gene. The CDR3 is made up of 12 amino acids. The CDR3 nucleotides read TGCAGCTTCGGACGGGGCGGCGATACGCTGTATTTT. Protein: CSFGRGGDTLYF.

About this clonotype: One end of the junction varies from germline; a read error may be responsible. V gene TRBV20-1 combines with J gene TRBJ1-4; D is uncertain. CDR1 is DFQATT, CDR2 SNEGSKA, per germline (reference sequence). This CDR3 spans 12 amino acids. The CDR3 region has the DNA TGCAGTGCTGGGCAGGAGGCCTTCACCCTGTTTTTC. This translates into CSAGQEAFTLFF.

As to this clonotype: A junction boundary mismatches the germline segment, possibly from a read error. The chain joins TRBV20-1 to TRBJ2-3, with D possibly matching TRBD2 (6 bases). This CDR3 spans 15 amino acids. Germline CDR1 reads DFQATT; CDR2 reads SNEGSKA (reference sequence). The CDR3 DNA is TGCAGTGCTCGCCACACATGCGGGATTGCAGATACGCAATATTTT. It encodes CSARHTCGIADTQYF.

The CDR3 sequence is CASSRNSASGYNEQFF. Written as DNA, the CDR3 is TGCGCCAGCAGCCGAAATTCCGCTAGCGGTTACAATGAGCAGTTCTTC. The chain has TRBV4-1 and TRBJ2-1; 7 nucleotides line up with TRBD2. The CDR3 is 16 amino acids. The junction had 10 bases not matched to a gene; V was cut back by 4 bases and J by 4 bases. Per germline, CDR1 MGHRA and CDR2 YSYEKL.

This clonotype has only one observation. This CDR3 is missing its conserved last phenylalanine or tryptophan, likely due to a read error. The chain employs TRBV5-4 and TRBJ2-3, with D uncertain. The CDR3 extends over 14 amino acids. Germline CDR1 SGHNT, CDR2 YYREEE (reference sequence). The CDR3 is CASSLAGGTDTQYL. In DNA, the CDR3 is TGTGCCAGCAGTTTGGCCGGTGGTACAGATACGCAGTATTTA.

The V call is TRBV29-1, the J call TRBJ2-1, with a possible D match to TRBD2 (5 bases). Germline assignment: CDR1 SQVTM and CDR2 ANQGSEA. The CDR3 extends over 16 amino acids. Trimming pared 0 bases from V and 4 bases from J, leaving 16 bases between. Here the CDR3 DNA reads TGCAGCGTTGAAGATCGCCAGCGGAGTTCATACAATGAGCAGTTCTTC. It specifies CSVEDRQRSSYNEQFF.

The chain has TRBV10-3 and TRBJ2-7; the D gene could be TRBD1 or TRBD2 (5 bases each). CDR1 is ENHRY and CDR2 is SYGVKD in the germline V gene. Trimming took 4 bases from V and 1 from J, leaving 20 bases between them. The CDR3 is 17 amino acids. The CDR3 DNA follows: TGTGCCATCAGTGCTAAAACGGGACGGGATTTGTCCTACGAGCAGTACTTC. Its protein is CAISAKTGRDLSYEQYF.

This chain joins TRBV7-9 and TRBJ2-3, with a possible D match to TRBD2 (6 bases). The germline V gene encodes CDR1 SEHNR and CDR2 FQNEAQ (reference sequence). This CDR3 region has 16 residues. Trimming stripped 1 base from V and 2 bases from J, with 13 bases between. CDR3 amino acids: CASSLGLADYTDTQYF. In nucleotides, the CDR3 is TGTGCCAGCAGCTTAGGATTAGCGGATTACACAGATACGCAGTATTTT.